The T cell receptor (beta chain) under discussion was sequenced for a study of blood T cell repertoires in COVID-19. Across the whole study: The United States, Italy and Spain provided the acute and convalescent COVID-19 samples.

Participants' own reports of clinical history determined their cohort assignment. Clones were read by immunoSEQ multiplex PCR, and TCRdb kept only the in-frame ones, dropping some. The data contain 200,000 to 250,000 clones, 83% of them singletons. Germline CDR1 is WSHSY and CDR2 is SAAADI. The ends lost 2 bases at V and 7 bases at J; junction bases unmatched: 4. The CDR3 consists of 14 residues. The TCR was taken from a woman aged 40 to 50 who had been exposed to COVID-19. The sample taken for sequencing was PBMCs or T cells enriched from blood (not recorded which). The V and J genes are TRBV10-2 and TRBJ2-1, with TRBD1 matching 8 bases. For the CDR3, the DNA is TGCGCCAGCAGTGAGGGACAGGGTAGAAATGAGCAGTTCTTC. Amino acid sequence: CASSEGQGRNEQFF.